These 23 T cell receptor beta chains were sequenced from one sample in a study of blood T cell repertoires in COVID-19. Clones were sequenced by immunoSEQ multiplex PCR, and TCRdb holds only the in-frame ones, with some missing. This sample carries about 190,000 clones, roughly 85% of them seen once, and the ten largest clones take about 22%. The sequenced sample was peripheral blood. These TCRs come from a man between 60 and 75 years old with active or convalescent COVID-19.

This chain joins TRBV7-3 and TRBJ2-5; 8 positions agree with TRBD2. There are 15 residues in the CDR3. From germline, CDR1 is SGHTA and CDR2 FQGTGA. Unmatched junction bases numbered 5, after V lost 3 bases and J lost 2 bases. CDR3 region: CASSFSGATQETQYF. The CDR3 DNA reads as TGTGCCAGCAGCTTTAGCGGGGCTACTCAAGAGACCCAGTACTTC.

This chain joins TRBV19 and TRBJ1-2, with 9 nucleotides matching TRBD1. Trimming cost V 5 bases and J 6 bases; bases outside gene matches: 7. The germline gives CDR1 LNHDA, CDR2 SQIVND (reference sequence). The CDR3 length is 14 residues. In DNA form, the CDR3 reads TGTGCCAGTAGTCTAAGGGACAGGGAGAATGGCTACACCTTC. This encodes CASSLRDRENGYTF.

The chain uses TRBV4-2 and TRBJ2-5; TRBD2 is a possible D gene (5 bases). The germline CDR1 and CDR2 sequences are LGHNA and YNFKEQ. The CDR3 has 14 amino acids. The V and J ends lost 1 base and 4 bases respectively, with 10 bases between them. CDR3 coding DNA: TGTGCCAGCAGCCAAGCCCCCGGGGTAGAGACCCAGTACTTC. Translation gives CASSQAPGVETQYF.

J is TRBJ1-2 and V is TRBV7-2, with 9 bases lining up with TRBD1. The CDR3 loop spans 14 amino acids. Germline V gene data show CDR1 as SGHTA and CDR2 as FQGNSA. V was pared by 0 bases and J by 4 bases, with 0 bases of the junction left unmatched. The DNA of the CDR3 is TGTGCCAGCAGCTTAGCGGGACAGGGCTATGGCTACACCTTC. This codes for CASSLAGQGYGYTF.

The J gene is TRBJ1-2, the V gene TRBV10-3, with D unresolved. Trimming took 0 bases from V and 4 from J, leaving 12 bases between them. This CDR3 region has 15 residues. The germline V gene has CDR1 ENHRY and CDR2 SYGVKD. The CDR3 sequence is CAISESNAVSYGYTF. CDR3 sequence (DNA): TGTGCCATCAGTGAGTCGAATGCAGTATCCTATGGCTACACCTTC.

This clone was observed a handful of times. The V gene is TRBV29-1, the J gene TRBJ2-1; 8 bases agree with TRBD2. The CDR3 sequence is 16 residues long. Trimming removed 6 bases from V and 0 bases from J; junction bases left unmatched: 10. CDR1 SQVTM and CDR2 ANQGSEA come from the germline V gene. The CDR3 DNA reads as TGCAGCGTCCACAGCGGGGGAAGAAGCTCCTACAATGAGCAGTTCTTC. This sequence encodes CSVHSGGRSSYNEQFF.

V and J are TRBV9 and TRBJ2-1, with TRBD1 matching 9 bases. In germline, CDR1 is SGDLS, CDR2 YYNGEE. Trimming at V came to 3 bases and at J to 5 bases, leaving 9 bases not matched to a gene. This CDR3 is built from 16 residues. The CDR3 bases are TGTGCCAGCAGCGGCGGAGGACAGGGGTTCAACAATGAGCAGTTCTTC. Residues: CASSGGGQGFNNEQFF.

The chain is built from TRBV5-1 and TRBJ2-7; D possibly corresponds to TRBD1 (6 bases). The CDR3 has 15 residues. Germline CDR1 is SGHRS and CDR2 is YFSETQ. V lost 0 bases to trimming and J lost 5 bases, with 15 bases between them. In DNA, the CDR3 is TGCGCCAGCAGCTTGGGGGGACACGAAGGAGACGAGCAGTACTTC. This codes for CASSLGGHEGDEQYF.

The rearrangement joins TRBV12-3 or TRBV12-4 to TRBJ2-1, with D possibly TRBD1 on 5 matching bases. This CDR3 is 12 amino acids long. The germline V and J ends were trimmed by 6 bases and 7 bases, with 10 bases remaining between them. DNA for the CDR3: TGTGCCAGCAGAAGGACACTTAATGAGCAGTTCTTC. Its protein is CASRRTLNEQFF.

The chain links TRBV19 to TRBJ1-5; D remains ambiguous. The CDR3 has 12 residues. CDR1 is LNHDA, CDR2 SQIVND, per germline (reference sequence). Trimming took 7 bases from V and 4 from J, leaving 8 bases between them. Here the CDR3 DNA reads TGTGCCAGTACCCGGTTGAATCAGCCCCAGCATTTT. Translating gives CASTRLNQPQHF. The full variable domain, completed using reference TRBV19 and TRBJ1-5, is DGGITQSPKYLFRKEGQNVTLSCEQNLNHDAMYWYRQDPGQGLRLIYYSQIVNDFQKGDIAEGYSVSREKKESFPLTVTSAQKNPTAFYLCASTRLNQPQHFGDGTRLSIL.

The rearrangement joins TRBV29-1 to TRBJ1-2; tentatively, D is TRBD1 (5 bases). Germline V gene data show CDR1 as SQVTM and CDR2 as ANQGSEA. With 6 bases removed from V and 6 bases from J, the gap between germline ends came to 17 bases. The CDR3 consists of 13 residues. This chain's CDR3 is CSVGDWSGDGYTF. CDR3 in DNA: TGCAGCGTCGGGGACTGGAGCGGGGATGGCTACACCTTC.

The rearrangement links TRBV3-1 (or the pseudogene TRBV3-2) to TRBJ1-4, with a possible D match to TRBD1 (5 bases). This CDR3 has 16 residues. CDR1 is LGHDT, CDR2 YNNKEL, per germline (reference sequence). The V end lost 0 bases, the J end lost 10 bases, and 18 bases lay between the germline ends. CDR3 sequence: CASSQEYYKGFVKLFF. DNA of the CDR3: TGTGCCAGCAGCCAAGAGTACTACAAGGGGTTCGTAAAACTGTTTTTT.

CDR3 protein: CASSEGQVYNEQFF. The DNA of the CDR3 is TGCGCCAGCAGTGAGGGACAGGTCTACAATGAGCAGTTCTTC. The rearrangement uses TRBV10-1 and TRBJ2-1; 7 nucleotides match TRBD1. This CDR3 has 14 residues. From germline, CDR1 is WNHNN and CDR2 SYGVQD (reference sequence). Losses at the gene ends were 2 bases for V and 3 bases for J; bases not matched to a gene: 1.

V and J are TRBV5-6 and TRBJ2-3; TRBD2 matches at 8 bases. CDR1 is SGHDT, CDR2 YYEEEE, per germline. The trim removed 5 bases at V and 3 bases at J, leaving 2 bases unmatched. This CDR3 spans 13 amino acids. The CDR3 nucleotides read TGTGCCAGCAGACTAGCGGCAACAGATACGCAGTATTTT. It yields the protein CASRLAATDTQYF.

This clone came up a few times. The chain joins TRBV6-5 to TRBJ2-1, with a tentative D call TRBD2 (6 bases). Germline V gene lookup returns CDR1 MNHEY and CDR2 SVGAGI. The CDR3 has 14 amino acids. Trimming stripped 7 bases from V and 3 bases from J, with 13 bases between. The CDR3 loop is CASKEAGNYNEQFF. The CDR3 nucleotides read TGTGCCAGCAAAGAGGCGGGGAACTACAATGAGCAGTTCTTC.

The genes are TRBV6-5 and TRBJ1-2; perhaps TRBD1 as D (5 bases). V dropped 6 bases and J dropped 4 bases, with 15 bases sitting between them. In germline, CDR1 is MNHEY, CDR2 SVGAGI. The CDR3 extends over 14 amino acids. The CDR3 loop reads CASRPPAGFYGYTF. Written as DNA, the CDR3 is TGTGCCAGCAGGCCCCCCGCAGGGTTCTATGGCTACACCTTC.

The V gene is TRBV7-9, the J gene TRBJ1-6, with TRBD1 as a possible D gene (6 bases). The CDR3 has 15 residues. Trimming took 5 bases from V and 5 from J, leaving 13 bases between them. CDR1 is SEHNR, CDR2 FQNEAQ, per germline (reference sequence). Here the CDR3 reads CASSLKGGNNSPLHF. CDR3 in DNA: TGTGCCAGCAGCCTGAAAGGGGGTAATAATTCACCCCTCCACTTT.

This clone has just one count. The chain links TRBV27 to TRBJ2-1; TRBD1 matches at 7 bases. The germline gives CDR1 MNHEY, CDR2 SMNVEV (reference sequence). The CDR3 spans 15 residues. The J segment lost 11 bases and the V segment lost 1 base, leaving 11 bases of the junction unmatched. DNA for the CDR3: TGTGCCAGCAGTTTATGGACAGGTGTCCGGTCGAAGCAGTTCTTC. As protein: CASSLWTGVRSKQFF.

The chain carries TRBV28 and TRBJ1-2; the match to TRBD1 covers 10 bases. CDR3 length: 14 residues. Germline V gene data show CDR1 as MDHEN and CDR2 as SYDVKM. V was clipped by 6 bases and J by 5 bases; unmatched bases: 6. The CDR3 sequence: CASRKLGQGYGYTF. DNA of the CDR3: TGTGCCAGCAGGAAACTGGGACAGGGGTATGGCTACACCTTC.

Concerning this clone: Other DNA sequences in this sample translate to the same CDR3. The rearrangement links TRBV5-1 to TRBJ2-7, with TRBD2 matching over 9 bases. CDR3 length: 15 residues. Losses at the gene ends were 0 bases for V and 2 bases for J; bases not matched to a gene: 3. Germline-derived CDR1 and CDR2 are SGHRS and YFSETQ. CDR3 protein: CASSLGGGGAYEQYF. DNA of the CDR3: TGCGCCAGCAGCTTGGGTGGCGGGGGGGCCTACGAGCAGTACTTC. Looking up the rest from reference TRBV5-1 and TRBJ2-7 gives the full variable domain: KAGVTQTPRYLIKTRGQQVTLSCSPISGHRSVSWYQQTPGQGLQFLFEYFSETQRNKGNFPGRFSGRQFSNSRSEMNVSTLELGDSALYLCASSLGGGGAYEQYFGPGTRLTVT.

This clone occurred a few times. The chain joins TRBV4-2 to TRBJ2-2; D is perhaps TRBD1 (6 bases). Trimming shortened V by 4 bases and J by 7 bases, and 16 bases separated the two germline ends. CDR3 length equals 15 residues. From germline, CDR1 is LGHNA and CDR2 YNFKEQ. In DNA, the CDR3 is TGTGCCAGCAGCCGACTTCAGGGGTCAGGCGGGGAGCTGTTTTTT. It specifies CASSRLQGSGGELFF.

The CDR3 here is CASSQGDIQYF. The CDR3 nucleotides read TGTGCCAGCAGCCAGGGGGACATTCAGTACTTC. The chain links TRBV7-9 to TRBJ2-4; the match to TRBD1 covers 7 bases. CDR1 and CDR2 (germline): SEHNR, FQNEAQ (reference sequence). This CDR3 is 11 amino acids long. Trimming took 5 bases from V and 8 from J; bases not matched to a gene: 0.

The V call is TRBV4-1, the J call TRBJ1-4; tentative D call: TRBD1 (6 bases). V was clipped by 0 bases and J by 7 bases, with 18 bases between them. Looked up from germline, CDR1 is MGHRA and CDR2 is YSYEKL. CDR3 length: 17 residues. The CDR3 sequence: CASSQEGAWGSGEKLFF. The CDR3 DNA reads as TGCGCCAGCAGCCAAGAGGGGGCGTGGGGGTCGGGTGAAAAACTGTTTTTT.